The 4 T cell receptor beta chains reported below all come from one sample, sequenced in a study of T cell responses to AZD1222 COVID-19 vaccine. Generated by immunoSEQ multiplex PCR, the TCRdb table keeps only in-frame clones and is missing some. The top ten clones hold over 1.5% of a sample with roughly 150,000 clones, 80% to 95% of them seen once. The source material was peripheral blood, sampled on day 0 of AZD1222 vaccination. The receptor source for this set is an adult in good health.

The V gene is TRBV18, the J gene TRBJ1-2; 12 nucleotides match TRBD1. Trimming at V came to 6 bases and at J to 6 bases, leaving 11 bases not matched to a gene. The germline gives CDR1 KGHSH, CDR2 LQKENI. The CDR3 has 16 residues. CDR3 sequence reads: CASSRTGTGGENGYTF. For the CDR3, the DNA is TGTGCCAGCTCGCGAACCGGGACAGGGGGCGAGAATGGCTACACCTTC.

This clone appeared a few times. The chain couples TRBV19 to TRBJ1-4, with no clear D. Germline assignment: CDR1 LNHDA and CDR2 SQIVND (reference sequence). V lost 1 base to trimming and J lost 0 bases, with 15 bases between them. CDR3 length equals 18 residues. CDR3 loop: CASSIVRRGIATNEKLFF. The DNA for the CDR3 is TGTGCCAGTAGTATAGTACGACGTGGGATTGCAACTAATGAAAAACTGTTTTTT.

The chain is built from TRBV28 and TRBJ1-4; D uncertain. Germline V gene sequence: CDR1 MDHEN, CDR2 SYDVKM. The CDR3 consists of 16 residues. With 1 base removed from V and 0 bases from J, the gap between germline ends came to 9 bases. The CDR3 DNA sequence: TGTGCCAGCAGTTTATTTAGGCTAGCAACTAATGAAAAACTGTTTTTT. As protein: CASSLFRLATNEKLFF.

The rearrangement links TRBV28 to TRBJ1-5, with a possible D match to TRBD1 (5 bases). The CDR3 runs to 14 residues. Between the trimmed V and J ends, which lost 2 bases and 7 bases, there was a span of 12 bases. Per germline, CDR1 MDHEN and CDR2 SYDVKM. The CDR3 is CASSLVVRAQPQHF. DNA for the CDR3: TGTGCCAGCAGTTTAGTGGTCAGGGCCCAGCCCCAGCATTTT.